This is a list of T cell receptor beta chains from one sample in a study of glioma-infiltrating T cells. TCRdb reanalysed the multiplex PCR reads using MiXCR and keeps one entry per CDR3 protein. The sample carries approximately 190,000 distinct CDR3 sequences, roughly 32% recorded once. The sample was glioma tissue, nonneoplastic brain tissue, or PBMCs (not recorded which). Source of these receptors: a human donor with low-grade glioma or glioblastoma, undergoing nonglioma brain surgery, or in good health (not recorded which). Both conserved end residues are part of each CDR3. Each record gives: V gene, J gene, clone size, D gene, CDR3 protein, CDR3 DNA. The D gene is left open where the match is weak. The size of a clone is reported for some rows only, either as once, few or many, or as a class for expanded clones.

V gene: TRBV27; J gene: TRBJ1-4; clone size: many; D gene: TRBD1; CDR3 protein: CASSSPGQGGFEKLFF; CDR3 DNA: TGTGCCAGCAGTTCCCCCGGACAGGGAGGATTTGAAAAACTGTTTTTT
V gene: TRBV29-1; J gene: TRBJ2-5; clone size: NA; D gene: NA; CDR3 protein: CSVALRVAETQYF; CDR3 DNA: TGCAGCGTAGCCCTCAGGGTGGCGGAGACCCAGTACTTC
V gene: TRBV6-2/TRBV6-3; J gene: TRBJ1-5; clone size: many; D gene: NA; CDR3 protein: CASSASFSNQPQHF; CDR3 DNA: TGTGCCAGCAGCGCCAGCTTTAGCAATCAGCCCCAGCATTTT
V gene: TRBV12-3/TRBV12-4; J gene: TRBJ2-3; clone size: NA; D gene: TRBD2; CDR3 protein: CASSLTSVGTDTQYF; CDR3 DNA: TGTGCCAGCAGTTTGACTAGCGTGGGTACAGATACGCAGTATTTT
V gene: TRBV6-5; J gene: TRBJ2-7; clone size: NA; D gene: NA; CDR3 protein: CASTHGGTSHEQYF; CDR3 DNA: TGTGCCAGCACCCACGGCGGGACCTCCCACGAGCAGTACTTC
V gene: TRBV7-3; J gene: TRBJ2-5; clone size: NA; D gene: NA; CDR3 protein: CASSDKVGDLETQYF; CDR3 DNA: TGTGCCAGCAGCGACAAAGTAGGTGACTTGGAGACCCAGTACTTC
V gene: TRBV4-3; J gene: TRBJ2-3; clone size: many; D gene: TRBD2; CDR3 protein: CASSQDRVGRGLGDTQYF; CDR3 DNA: TGCGCCAGCAGCCAAGATCGAGTAGGGCGGGGACTAGGTGATACGCAGTATTTT
V gene: TRBV7-8; J gene: TRBJ2-5; clone size: NA; D gene: NA; CDR3 protein: CASATRPRQETQYF; CDR3 DNA: TGTGCCAGCGCTACCCGACCCCGCCAAGAGACCCAGTACTTC
V gene: TRBV29-1; J gene: TRBJ1-1; clone size: many; D gene: NA; CDR3 protein: CSVVAAPYTEAFF; CDR3 DNA: TGCAGCGTTGTGGCAGCCCCCTACACTGAAGCTTTCTTT
V gene: TRBV7-6; J gene: TRBJ2-1; clone size: many; D gene: NA; CDR3 protein: CASSGITRNEQFF; CDR3 DNA: TGTGCCAGCAGCGGTATTACTAGGAATGAGCAGTTCTTC
V gene: TRBV6-6; J gene: TRBJ2-3; clone size: many; D gene: NA; CDR3 protein: CASSYQWPPDTQYF; CDR3 DNA: TGTGCCAGCAGTTACCAGTGGCCGCCAGATACGCAGTATTTT
V gene: TRBV7-2; J gene: TRBJ2-7; clone size: NA; D gene: TRBD2; CDR3 protein: CASSPGTSYYEQYF; CDR3 DNA: TGTGCCAGCAGCCCGGGGACTAGTTACTACGAGCAGTACTTC
V gene: TRBV20-1; J gene: TRBJ2-5; clone size: many; D gene: NA; CDR3 protein: CSAPISGLEETQYF; CDR3 DNA: TGCAGTGCCCCAATTTCGGGATTGGAAGAGACCCAGTACTTC
V gene: TRBV2; J gene: TRBJ1-4; clone size: many; D gene: NA; CDR3 protein: CASMSPELIVFF; CDR3 DNA: TGTGCCAGCATGTCACCGGAGCTGATTGTGTTTTTT
V gene: TRBV27; J gene: TRBJ2-5; clone size: many; D gene: NA; CDR3 protein: CASSTRTQETQYF; CDR3 DNA: TGTGCCAGCAGTACGAGGACGCAGGAGACCCAGTACTTC
V gene: TRBV28; J gene: TRBJ2-7; clone size: many; D gene: TRBD2; CDR3 protein: CASSPSGSSYEQYF; CDR3 DNA: TGTGCCAGCAGTCCCAGCGGGAGCTCCTACGAGCAGTACTTC
V gene: TRBV6-4; J gene: TRBJ1-1; clone size: many; D gene: NA; CDR3 protein: CASTQDRGGRTEAFF; CDR3 DNA: TGTGCCAGCACACAGGACCGCGGTGGGCGCACTGAAGCTTTCTTT
V gene: TRBV7-2; J gene: TRBJ2-3; clone size: many; D gene: TRBD2; CDR3 protein: CASSLADGRADTQYF; CDR3 DNA: TGTGCCAGCAGCTTAGCTGATGGGAGGGCAGATACGCAGTATTTT
V gene: TRBV15; J gene: TRBJ1-3; clone size: many; D gene: NA; CDR3 protein: CATSGHFGNTIYF; CDR3 DNA: TGTGCCACCAGTGGACACTTCGGAAACACCATATATTTT
V gene: TRBV2; J gene: TRBJ2-7; clone size: many; D gene: NA; CDR3 protein: CASSDWTTSYEQYF; CDR3 DNA: TGTGCCAGCAGTGACTGGACAACCTCCTACGAGCAGTACTTC
V gene: TRBV5-6; J gene: TRBJ2-3; clone size: NA; D gene: NA; CDR3 protein: CASSLERLDTDTQYF; CDR3 DNA: TGTGCCAGCAGCTTGGAGCGACTAGACACAGATACGCAGTATTTT
V gene: TRBV6-2/TRBV6-3; J gene: TRBJ2-7; clone size: NA; D gene: NA; CDR3 protein: CAGSLYEQYF; CDR3 DNA: TGTGCCGGGAGTTTATACGAGCAGTACTTC
V gene: TRBV20-1; J gene: TRBJ2-3; clone size: NA; D gene: TRBD2; CDR3 protein: CSASLAGGIDTQYF; CDR3 DNA: TGCAGTGCTTCACTAGCGGGAGGTATAGATACGCAATATTTT
V gene: TRBV28; J gene: TRBJ2-5; clone size: NA; D gene: TRBD2; CDR3 protein: CASRIPGGLGETQYF; CDR3 DNA: TGTGCCAGCCGGATACCGGGAGGATTGGGAGAGACCCAGTACTTC
V gene: TRBV3-1; J gene: TRBJ2-7; clone size: few; D gene: NA; CDR3 protein: CASSPNGPYEQYF; CDR3 DNA: TGTGCCAGCAGCCCCAACGGGCCCTACGAGCAGTACTTC
V gene: TRBV20-1; J gene: TRBJ2-3; clone size: NA; D gene: TRBD2; CDR3 protein: CSAIVAGGTDTQYF; CDR3 DNA: TGCAGTGCTATCGTAGCGGGAGGCACAGATACGCAGTATTTT
V gene: TRBV6-1; J gene: TRBJ2-7; clone size: NA; D gene: TRBD2; CDR3 protein: CASSLSSGSLSYNEQYF; CDR3 DNA: TGTGCCAGCAGTTTGTCTAGCGGATCTCTCTCCTACAACGAGCAGTACTTC
V gene: TRBV6-1; J gene: TRBJ2-7; clone size: many; D gene: NA; CDR3 protein: CASSLTGFYEQYF; CDR3 DNA: TGTGCCAGCAGTTTAACAGGGTTCTACGAGCAGTACTTC
V gene: TRBV6-2/TRBV6-3; J gene: TRBJ2-3; clone size: many; D gene: TRBD1; CDR3 protein: CASSSGQGGKDTQYF; CDR3 DNA: TGTGCCAGCAGCTCCGGACAGGGCGGGAAAGATACGCAGTATTTT
V gene: TRBV3-1; J gene: TRBJ1-2; clone size: many; D gene: NA; CDR3 protein: CASSQDLEVYGYTF; CDR3 DNA: TGTGCCAGCAGCCAAGATCTGGAGGTCTATGGCTACACCTTC
V gene: TRBV4-3; J gene: TRBJ2-1; clone size: many; D gene: TRBD2; CDR3 protein: CASSQDLASGRNEQFF; CDR3 DNA: TGCGCCAGCAGCCAAGATTTAGCTAGCGGGAGAAATGAGCAGTTCTTC
V gene: TRBV4-2; J gene: TRBJ1-6; clone size: few; D gene: NA; CDR3 protein: CASSQELNSPLHF; CDR3 DNA: TGTGCCAGCAGCCAAGAACTTAATTCACCCCTCCACTTT
V gene: TRBV27; J gene: TRBJ1-4; clone size: NA; D gene: NA; CDR3 protein: CTSSLSPNEKLFF; CDR3 DNA: TGTACCAGCAGCTTATCCCCCAACGAAAAACTGTTTTTT
V gene: TRBV19; J gene: TRBJ2-7; clone size: NA; D gene: TRBD2; CDR3 protein: CASSIGGRVPYEQYF; CDR3 DNA: TGTGCCAGTAGTATAGGAGGGAGGGTCCCCTACGAGCAGTACTTC
V gene: TRBV19; J gene: TRBJ2-1; clone size: NA; D gene: TRBD2; CDR3 protein: CASSIMVGGLAGANEQFF; CDR3 DNA: TGTGCCAGTAGTATCATGGTCGGAGGACTAGCGGGCGCAAATGAGCAGTTCTTC
V gene: TRBV20-1; J gene: TRBJ2-1; clone size: many; D gene: NA; CDR3 protein: CSASDGRAQFF; CDR3 DNA: TGCAGTGCTAGCGACGGCAGGGCGCAGTTCTTC
V gene: TRBV3-1; J gene: TRBJ1-5; clone size: many; D gene: NA; CDR3 protein: CASSQAEQPQHF; CDR3 DNA: TGTGCCAGCAGCCAAGCGGAACAGCCCCAGCATTTT
V gene: TRBV12-3/TRBV12-4; J gene: TRBJ2-7; clone size: many; D gene: NA; CDR3 protein: CASTIQGSYEQYF; CDR3 DNA: TGTGCCAGCACCATTCAAGGGAGCTACGAGCAGTACTTC
V gene: TRBV7-9; J gene: TRBJ1-6; clone size: many; D gene: NA; CDR3 protein: CASSLVWGAESPLHF; CDR3 DNA: TGTGCCAGCAGCTTAGTTTGGGGCGCGGAATCACCCCTCCACTTT
V gene: TRBV12-3/TRBV12-4; J gene: TRBJ1-1; clone size: NA; D gene: NA; CDR3 protein: CASSGDSTEAFF; CDR3 DNA: TGTGCCAGCAGTGGGGATTCCACTGAAGCTTTCTTT
V gene: TRBV20-1; J gene: TRBJ2-7; clone size: many; D gene: TRBD1; CDR3 protein: CSARGDRVSYEQYF; CDR3 DNA: TGCAGTGCTAGAGGGGACAGGGTAAGCTACGAGCAGTACTTC
V gene: TRBV12-3/TRBV12-4; J gene: TRBJ2-2; clone size: few; D gene: NA; CDR3 protein: CASSFHGGGRIGELFF; CDR3 DNA: TGTGCCAGCAGTTTCCATGGAGGGGGAAGGATCGGGGAGCTGTTTTTT
V gene: TRBV19; J gene: TRBJ1-5; clone size: many; D gene: NA; CDR3 protein: CASSMVAGEQPQHF; CDR3 DNA: TGTGCCAGTAGTATGGTGGCAGGGGAGCAGCCCCAGCATTTT
V gene: TRBV4-1; J gene: TRBJ2-5; clone size: few; D gene: NA; CDR3 protein: CASSQAGGEETQYF; CDR3 DNA: TGCGCCAGCAGCCAAGCGGGTGGAGAAGAGACCCAGTACTTC
V gene: TRBV7-9; J gene: TRBJ2-3; clone size: many; D gene: NA; CDR3 protein: CASSLDYADTQYF; CDR3 DNA: TGTGCCAGCAGCTTAGACTACGCAGATACGCAGTATTTT
V gene: TRBV7-9; J gene: TRBJ2-1; clone size: many; D gene: TRBD2; CDR3 protein: CASSQPAGRAYNEQFF; CDR3 DNA: TGTGCCAGCAGCCAACCAGCCGGGAGGGCCTACAATGAGCAGTTCTTC
V gene: TRBV28; J gene: TRBJ2-7; clone size: NA; D gene: TRBD1; CDR3 protein: CASRDPGTGTSYEQYF; CDR3 DNA: TGTGCCAGCAGAGACCCCGGGACAGGGACCTCCTACGAGCAGTACTTC
V gene: TRBV10-3; J gene: TRBJ2-1; clone size: many; D gene: NA; CDR3 protein: CAISESAQELNEQFF; CDR3 DNA: TGTGCCATCAGTGAGTCGGCGCAAGAGCTCAATGAGCAGTTCTTC
V gene: TRBV5-4; J gene: TRBJ2-3; clone size: many; D gene: NA; CDR3 protein: CASSLSSTDTDTQYF; CDR3 DNA: TGTGCCAGCAGCTTGTCGTCTACCGACACAGATACGCAGTATTTT
V gene: TRBV20-1; J gene: TRBJ2-7; clone size: many; D gene: NA; CDR3 protein: CSASGVDSYEQYF; CDR3 DNA: TGCAGTGCTAGTGGGGTCGACTCCTACGAGCAGTACTTC
V gene: TRBV19; J gene: TRBJ1-1; clone size: many; D gene: NA; CDR3 protein: CASSIRQGGTEAFF; CDR3 DNA: TGTGCCAGTAGTATAAGGCAGGGTGGGACTGAAGCTTTCTTT
V gene: TRBV29-1; J gene: TRBJ2-3; clone size: NA; D gene: TRBD2; CDR3 protein: CSVEEVVRGRSTDTQYF; CDR3 DNA: TGCAGCGTTGAAGAGGTCGTTCGCGGGAGGAGCACAGATACGCAGTATTTT
V gene: TRBV5-1; J gene: TRBJ2-5; clone size: once; D gene: TRBD2; CDR3 protein: CASSLTSGAGETQYF; CDR3 DNA: TGCGCCAGCAGCTTGACTAGCGGAGCTGGAGAGACCCAGTACTTC
V gene: TRBV20-1; J gene: TRBJ1-1; clone size: NA; D gene: NA; CDR3 protein: CSARGPGGDSEAFF; CDR3 DNA: TGCAGTGCTAGAGGTCCTGGGGGAGACTCTGAAGCTTTCTTT
V gene: TRBV11-2; J gene: TRBJ2-3; clone size: NA; D gene: TRBD2; CDR3 protein: CASRSGTSIPDTQYF; CDR3 DNA: TGTGCCAGCAGATCCGGGACTAGTATTCCAGATACGCAGTATTTT
V gene: TRBV3-1; J gene: TRBJ2-2; clone size: NA; D gene: TRBD2; CDR3 protein: CASIRLAGVNGELFF; CDR3 DNA: TGTGCCAGCATACGGCTAGCGGGAGTGAACGGGGAGCTATTTTTT
V gene: TRBV6-2/TRBV6-3; J gene: TRBJ2-5; clone size: many; D gene: NA; CDR3 protein: CASSYSDSGQETQYF; CDR3 DNA: TGTGCCAGCAGTTACTCGGACTCTGGCCAAGAGACCCAGTACTTC
V gene: TRBV6-1; J gene: TRBJ1-4; clone size: many; D gene: NA; CDR3 protein: CASSELWGTNEKLFF; CDR3 DNA: TGTGCCAGCAGTGAATTATGGGGAACTAATGAAAAACTGTTTTTT
V gene: TRBV6-1; J gene: TRBJ2-2; clone size: many; D gene: TRBD1; CDR3 protein: CASRAGTGDTGELFF; CDR3 DNA: TGTGCCAGCAGAGCCGGGACAGGGGACACCGGGGAGCTGTTTTTT